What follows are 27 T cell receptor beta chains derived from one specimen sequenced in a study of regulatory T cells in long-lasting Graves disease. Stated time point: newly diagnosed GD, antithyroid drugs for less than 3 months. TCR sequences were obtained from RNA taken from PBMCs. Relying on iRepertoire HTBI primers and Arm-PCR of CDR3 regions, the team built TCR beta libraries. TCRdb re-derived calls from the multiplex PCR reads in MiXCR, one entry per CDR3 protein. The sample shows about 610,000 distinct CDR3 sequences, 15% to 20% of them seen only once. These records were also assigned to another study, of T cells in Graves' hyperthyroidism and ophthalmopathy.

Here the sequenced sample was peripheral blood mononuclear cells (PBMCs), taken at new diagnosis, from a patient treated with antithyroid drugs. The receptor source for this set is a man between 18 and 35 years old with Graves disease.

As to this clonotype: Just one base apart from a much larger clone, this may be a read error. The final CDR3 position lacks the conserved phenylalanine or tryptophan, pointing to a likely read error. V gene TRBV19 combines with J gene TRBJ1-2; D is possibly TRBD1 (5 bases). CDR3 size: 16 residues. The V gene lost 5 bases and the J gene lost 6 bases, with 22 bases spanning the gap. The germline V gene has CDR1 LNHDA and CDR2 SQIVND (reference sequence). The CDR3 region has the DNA TGTGCCAGTAGTCCATCAGGGACTCGCTCGTTTCATGGCTACACCCTC. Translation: CASSPSGTRSFHGYTL.

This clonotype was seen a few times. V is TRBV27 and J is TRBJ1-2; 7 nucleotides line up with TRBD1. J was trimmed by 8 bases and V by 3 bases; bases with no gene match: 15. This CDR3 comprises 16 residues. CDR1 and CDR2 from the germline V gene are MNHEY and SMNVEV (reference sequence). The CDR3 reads CASSFGRQGEPRGYTF. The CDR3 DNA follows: TGTGCCAGCAGTTTTGGTCGGCAGGGGGAACCTCGGGGCTACACCTTC.

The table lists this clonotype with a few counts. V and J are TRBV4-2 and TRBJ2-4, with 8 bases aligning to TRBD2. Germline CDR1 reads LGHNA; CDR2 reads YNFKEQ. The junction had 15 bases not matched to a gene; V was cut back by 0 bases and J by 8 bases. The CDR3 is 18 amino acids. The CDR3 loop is CASSQDSPAGAWDDIQYF. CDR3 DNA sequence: TGTGCCAGCAGCCAAGACTCGCCAGCGGGAGCTTGGGATGACATTCAGTACTTC.

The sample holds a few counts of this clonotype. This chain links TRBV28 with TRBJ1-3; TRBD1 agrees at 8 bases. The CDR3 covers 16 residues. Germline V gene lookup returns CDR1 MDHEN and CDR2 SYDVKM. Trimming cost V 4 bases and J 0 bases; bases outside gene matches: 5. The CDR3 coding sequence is TGTGCCAGCAGTTCCCCGGACAGGGACTCTGGAAACACCATATATTTT. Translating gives CASSSPDRDSGNTIYF.

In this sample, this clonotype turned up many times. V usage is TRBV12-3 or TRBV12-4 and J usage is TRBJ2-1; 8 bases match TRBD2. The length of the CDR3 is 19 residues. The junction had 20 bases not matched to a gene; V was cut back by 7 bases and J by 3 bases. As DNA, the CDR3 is TGTGCCAGCATCCAAAGGGCAGGGCTTGGCGGGAGGTACTACAATGAGCAGTTCTTC. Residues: CASIQRAGLGGRYYNEQFF.

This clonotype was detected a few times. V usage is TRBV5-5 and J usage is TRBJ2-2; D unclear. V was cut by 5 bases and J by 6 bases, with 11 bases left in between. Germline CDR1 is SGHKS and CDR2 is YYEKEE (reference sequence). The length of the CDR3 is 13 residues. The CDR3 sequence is CASSLHGPGELFF. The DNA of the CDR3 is TGTGCCAGCAGTTTGCACGGTCCCGGGGAGCTGTTTTTT.

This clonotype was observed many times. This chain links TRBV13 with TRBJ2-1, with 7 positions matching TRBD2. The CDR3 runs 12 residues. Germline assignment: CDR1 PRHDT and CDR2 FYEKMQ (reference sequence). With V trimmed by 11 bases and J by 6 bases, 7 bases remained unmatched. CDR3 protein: CAQGAGSNEQFF. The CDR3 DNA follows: TGTGCCCAGGGAGCGGGATCCAATGAGCAGTTCTTC.

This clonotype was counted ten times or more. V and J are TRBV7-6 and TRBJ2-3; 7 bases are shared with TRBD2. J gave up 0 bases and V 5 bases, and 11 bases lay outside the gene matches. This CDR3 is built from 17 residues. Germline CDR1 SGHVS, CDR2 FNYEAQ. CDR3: CASSRRETSDSTDTQYF. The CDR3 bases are TGTGCCAGCAGCCGCCGGGAAACTAGCGACAGCACAGATACGCAGTATTTT.

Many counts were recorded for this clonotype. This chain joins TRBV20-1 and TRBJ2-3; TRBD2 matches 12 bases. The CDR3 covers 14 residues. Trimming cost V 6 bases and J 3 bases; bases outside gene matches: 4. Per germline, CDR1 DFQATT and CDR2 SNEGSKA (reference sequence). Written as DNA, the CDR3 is TGCAGTGCAAGACTAGCGGGAGCTACAGATACGCAGTATTTT. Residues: CSARLAGATDTQYF.

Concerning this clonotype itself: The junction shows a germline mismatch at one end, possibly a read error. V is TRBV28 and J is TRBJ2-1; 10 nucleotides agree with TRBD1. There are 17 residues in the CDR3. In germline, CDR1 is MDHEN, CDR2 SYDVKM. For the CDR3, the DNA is TGTGCCAGCAGTAAATCCCTAGACAGGGGGCTTTACAATGAGCAGTCCTTC. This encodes CASSKSLDRGLYNEQSF.

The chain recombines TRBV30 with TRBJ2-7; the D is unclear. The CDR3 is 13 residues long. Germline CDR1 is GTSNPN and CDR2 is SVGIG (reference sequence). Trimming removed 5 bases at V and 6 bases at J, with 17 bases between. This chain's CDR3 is CAWRPPPPAEQYF. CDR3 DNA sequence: TGTGCCTGGCGTCCACCCCCTCCCGCCGAGCAGTACTTC.

CDR3: CAWERDFFPLHF. Written as DNA, the CDR3 is TGTGCCTGGGAACGGGACTTTTTTCCCCTCCACTTT. The rearrangement joins TRBV30 to TRBJ1-6; possible D gene TRBD1, 5 bases. The CDR3 runs 12 residues. Trimming removed 5 bases at V and 13 bases at J, with 15 bases between. CDR1 and CDR2 (germline): GTSNPN, SVGIG (reference sequence).

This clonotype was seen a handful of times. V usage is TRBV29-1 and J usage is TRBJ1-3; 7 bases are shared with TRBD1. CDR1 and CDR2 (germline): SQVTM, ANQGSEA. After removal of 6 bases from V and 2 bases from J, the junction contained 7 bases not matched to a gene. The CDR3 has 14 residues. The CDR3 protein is CSVSQGGPGNTIYF. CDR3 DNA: TGCAGCGTATCTCAGGGGGGGCCTGGAAACACCATATATTTT.

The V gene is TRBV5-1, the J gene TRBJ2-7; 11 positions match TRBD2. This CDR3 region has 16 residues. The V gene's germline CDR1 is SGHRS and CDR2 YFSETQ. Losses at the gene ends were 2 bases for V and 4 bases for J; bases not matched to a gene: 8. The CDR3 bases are TGCGCCAGCAGCTTACCACTAGCGGGAGAAAGTTACGAGCAGTACTTC. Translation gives CASSLPLAGESYEQYF. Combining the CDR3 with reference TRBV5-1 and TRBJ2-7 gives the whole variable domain KAGVTQTPRYLIKTRGQQVTLSCSPISGHRSVSWYQQTPGQGLQFLFEYFSETQRNKGNFPGRFSGRQFSNSRSEMNVSTLELGDSALYLCASSLPLAGESYEQYFGPGTRLTVT.

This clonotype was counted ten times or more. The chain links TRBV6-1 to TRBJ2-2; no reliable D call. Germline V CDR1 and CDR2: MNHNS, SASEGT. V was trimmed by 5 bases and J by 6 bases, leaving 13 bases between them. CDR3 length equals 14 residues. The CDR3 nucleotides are TGTGCCAGCAGTCTTCCCCTCGCTTCCGGGGAGCTGTTTTTT. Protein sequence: CASSLPLASGELFF.

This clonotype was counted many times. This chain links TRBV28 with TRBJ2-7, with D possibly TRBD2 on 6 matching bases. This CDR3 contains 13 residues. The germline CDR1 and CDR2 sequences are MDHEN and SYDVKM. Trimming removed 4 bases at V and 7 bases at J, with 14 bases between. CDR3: CASSYLAGREQYF. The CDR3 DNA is TGTGCCAGCAGTTATCTAGCTGGGAGGGAGCAGTACTTC.

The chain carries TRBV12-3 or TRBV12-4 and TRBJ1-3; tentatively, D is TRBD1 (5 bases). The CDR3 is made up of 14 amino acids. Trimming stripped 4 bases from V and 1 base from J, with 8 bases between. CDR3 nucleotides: TGTGCCAGCAGTTCGGCAGGGTCTGGAAACACCATATATTTT. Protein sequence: CASSSAGSGNTIYF.

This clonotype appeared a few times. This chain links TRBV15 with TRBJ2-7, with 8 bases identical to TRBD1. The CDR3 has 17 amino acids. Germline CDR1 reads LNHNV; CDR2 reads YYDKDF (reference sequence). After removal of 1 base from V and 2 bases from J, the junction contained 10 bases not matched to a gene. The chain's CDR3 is CATSRASSETGAYEQYF. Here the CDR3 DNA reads TGTGCCACCAGCAGAGCCTCGTCGGAGACAGGGGCCTACGAGCAGTACTTC.

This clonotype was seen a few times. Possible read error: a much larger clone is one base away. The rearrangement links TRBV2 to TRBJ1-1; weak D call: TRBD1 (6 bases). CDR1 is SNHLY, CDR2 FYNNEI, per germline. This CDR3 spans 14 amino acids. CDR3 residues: CASSEYRANTEALF. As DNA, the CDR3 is TGTGCCAGCAGTGAATACAGGGCGAACACTGAAGCTCTCTTT.

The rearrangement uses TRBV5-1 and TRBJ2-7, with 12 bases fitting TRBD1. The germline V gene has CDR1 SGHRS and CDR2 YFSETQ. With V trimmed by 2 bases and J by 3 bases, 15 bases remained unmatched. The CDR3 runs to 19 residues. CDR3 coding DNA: TGCGCCAGCAGCTTACGAACACGGGGACAGGGGGCGCCGGGCTACGAGCAGTACTTC. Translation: CASSLRTRGQGAPGYEQYF.

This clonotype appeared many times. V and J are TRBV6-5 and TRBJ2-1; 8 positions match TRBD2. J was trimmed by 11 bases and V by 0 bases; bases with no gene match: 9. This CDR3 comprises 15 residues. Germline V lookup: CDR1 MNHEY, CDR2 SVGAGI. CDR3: CASSYSELAGMQQFF. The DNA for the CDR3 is TGTGCCAGCAGTTACTCCGAGCTAGCGGGTATGCAGCAGTTCTTC.

CDR3 in amino acids: CANTPGIDTQYF. The CDR3 DNA is TGTGCCAACACCCCCGGAATTGATACGCAGTATTTT. The rearrangement joins TRBV9 to TRBJ2-3; D not resolved. V lost 9 bases and J 6 bases, leaving 14 bases between the germline ends. This CDR3 is built from 12 residues. Germline V gene lookup returns CDR1 SGDLS and CDR2 YYNGEE.

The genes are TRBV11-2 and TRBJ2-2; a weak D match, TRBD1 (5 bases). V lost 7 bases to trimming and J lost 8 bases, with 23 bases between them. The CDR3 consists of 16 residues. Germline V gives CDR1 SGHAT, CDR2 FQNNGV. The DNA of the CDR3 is TGTGCCAGCACCCTCCGGATGGGCAGGGCCGGTGGGGAGCTGTTTTTT. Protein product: CASTLRMGRAGGELFF.

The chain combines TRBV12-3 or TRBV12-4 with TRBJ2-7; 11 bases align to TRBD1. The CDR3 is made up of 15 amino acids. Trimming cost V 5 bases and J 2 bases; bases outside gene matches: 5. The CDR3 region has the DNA TGTGCCAGCAGTGGAGGGACAGGGGGTACCTACGAGCAGTACTTC. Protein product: CASSGGTGGTYEQYF.

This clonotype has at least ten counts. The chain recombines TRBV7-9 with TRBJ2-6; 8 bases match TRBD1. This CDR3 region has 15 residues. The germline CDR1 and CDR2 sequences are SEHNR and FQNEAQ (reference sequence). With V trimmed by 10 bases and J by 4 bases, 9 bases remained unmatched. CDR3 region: CATWDRPGGANVLTF. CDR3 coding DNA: TGTGCCACCTGGGACAGGCCAGGAGGGGCCAACGTCCTGACTTTC.

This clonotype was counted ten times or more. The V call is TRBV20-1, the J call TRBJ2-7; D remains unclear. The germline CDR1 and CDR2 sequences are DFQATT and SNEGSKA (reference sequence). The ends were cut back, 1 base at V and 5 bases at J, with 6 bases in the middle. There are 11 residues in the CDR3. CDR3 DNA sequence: TGCAGTGCTAGAGTTCCCCACGAGCAGTACTTC. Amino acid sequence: CSARVPHEQYF.

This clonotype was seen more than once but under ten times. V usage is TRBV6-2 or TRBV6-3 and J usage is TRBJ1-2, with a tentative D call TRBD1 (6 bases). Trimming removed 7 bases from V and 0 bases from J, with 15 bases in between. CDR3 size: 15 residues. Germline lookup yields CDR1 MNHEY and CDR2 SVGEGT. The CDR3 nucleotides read TGTGCCAGCACCATAGACGGGACATCTAACTATGGCTACACCTTC. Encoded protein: CASTIDGTSNYGYTF.